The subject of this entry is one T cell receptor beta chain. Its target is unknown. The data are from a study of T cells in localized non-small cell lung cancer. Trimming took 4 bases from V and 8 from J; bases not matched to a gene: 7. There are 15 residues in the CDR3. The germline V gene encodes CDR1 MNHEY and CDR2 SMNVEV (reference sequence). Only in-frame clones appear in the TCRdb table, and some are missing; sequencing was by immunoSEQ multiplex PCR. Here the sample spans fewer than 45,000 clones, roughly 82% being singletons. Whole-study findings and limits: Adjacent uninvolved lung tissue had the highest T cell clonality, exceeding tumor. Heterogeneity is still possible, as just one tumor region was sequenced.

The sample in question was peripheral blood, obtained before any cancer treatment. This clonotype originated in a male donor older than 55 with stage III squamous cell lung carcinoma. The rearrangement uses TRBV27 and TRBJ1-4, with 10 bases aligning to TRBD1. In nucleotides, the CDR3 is TGTGCCAGCAGTTCCTACGGGACAGGGGTCGAAAAACTGTTTTTT. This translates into CASSSYGTGVEKLFF.